These 30 T cell receptor beta chains were sequenced from one sample in a study of regulatory T cells in long-lasting Graves disease. Construction of the TCR beta libraries employed iRepertoire HTBI primers in conjunction with Arm-PCR of CDR3 regions. TCRdb itself ran the multiplex PCR reads through MiXCR, one entry per CDR3 protein. The profile covers fewer than 650,000 distinct CDR3 sequences, with about 16% appearing a single time and 9.5% to 15% taken by the ten largest. Time point meaning: newly diagnosed GD, antithyroid drugs for less than 3 months. The TCR library was made from RNA extracted from PBMCs. These data were likewise used in another study, on T cells in Graves' hyperthyroidism and ophthalmopathy.

Sequences were derived from peripheral blood mononuclear cells (PBMCs), sampled at new diagnosis, from a patient treated with antithyroid drugs. The receptors here all came from a man between 18 and 29 years old with Graves disease.

This clonotype was detected ten times or more. This chain connects TRBV30 to TRBJ1-1, with a weak D call TRBD1 (6 bases). Trimming took off 3 bases at V and 10 bases at J, with 9 bases between the two ends. Looked up from germline, CDR1 is GTSNPN and CDR2 is SVGIG (reference sequence). The CDR3 is made up of 10 amino acids. The CDR3 sequence is CAWRAGVAFF. In DNA, the CDR3 is TGTGCCTGGAGGGCAGGGGTAGCTTTCTTT.

The chain links TRBV19 to TRBJ2-1, with a possible D match to TRBD2 (5 bases). CDR3 length: 18 residues. Trimming stripped 4 bases from V and 3 bases from J, with 22 bases between. The germline CDR1 and CDR2 sequences are LNHDA and SQIVND (reference sequence). DNA of the CDR3: TGTGCCAGTAGTACCCTATGGAGGAGGTCCTCCCGCTACAATGAGCAGTTCTTC. Amino acids: CASSTLWRRSSRYNEQFF.

This clonotype was seen a few times. The chain combines TRBV19 with TRBJ2-6, with 7 bases matching TRBD1. Germline V gene lookup returns CDR1 LNHDA and CDR2 SQIVND (reference sequence). V trimming: 5 bases; J trimming: 6 bases; junction bases outside the gene matches: 4. The CDR3 consists of 14 residues. The CDR3 reads CASSYDREANVLTF. The CDR3 DNA sequence: TGTGCCAGTAGTTACGACAGGGAGGCCAACGTCCTGACTTTC.

There are many counts of this clonotype. The V call is TRBV20-1, the J call TRBJ2-1; TRBD2 might be the D (6 bases). The V gene lost 6 bases and the J gene lost 0 bases, with 21 bases spanning the gap. Germline V lookup: CDR1 DFQATT, CDR2 SNEGSKA (reference sequence). The CDR3 length is 17 residues. CDR3 coding DNA: TGCAGTGCCCTAGACGATCGACTAGACATCTCCTACAATGAGCAGTTCTTC. It translates to CSALDDRLDISYNEQFF.

The sample holds many counts of this clonotype. The chain is built from TRBV28 and TRBJ2-1, with 7 bases matching TRBD1. Germline values: CDR1 MDHEN, CDR2 SYDVKM. The CDR3 sequence is 15 residues long. The J segment lost 3 bases and the V segment lost 7 bases, leaving 9 bases of the junction unmatched. CDR3 sequence: CASTLWDRNYNEQFF. CDR3 DNA: TGTGCCAGCACCCTGTGGGACAGAAACTACAATGAGCAGTTCTTC.

The gene calls are TRBV11-2 and TRBJ2-1, with D hard to call. The V and J ends lost 8 bases and 0 bases respectively, with 20 bases between them. Per germline, CDR1 SGHAT and CDR2 FQNNGV. The CDR3 extends over 17 amino acids. The CDR3 here is CASPTSRSESSYNEQFF. In nucleotides, the CDR3 is TGTGCCAGCCCGACATCACGCTCAGAAAGCTCCTACAATGAGCAGTTCTTC.

The rearrangement joins TRBV9 to TRBJ2-1, with 12 bases identical to TRBD2. This CDR3 has 18 residues. The germline V gene has CDR1 SGDLS and CDR2 YYNGEE. V dropped 3 bases and J dropped 0; count of bases not matched to a gene: 7. The CDR3 DNA reads as TGTGCCAGCAGCGACGGACTAGCGGGACAAAGCTCCTACAATGAGCAGTTCTTC. Translation: CASSDGLAGQSSYNEQFF.

The table lists this clonotype with many counts. V and J are TRBV3-1 and TRBJ2-3; the match to TRBD1 covers 9 bases. This CDR3 is built from 18 residues. V was clipped by 0 bases and J by 2 bases; unmatched bases: 9. Germline V gene lookup returns CDR1 LGHDT and CDR2 YNNKEL (reference sequence). The CDR3 DNA reads as TGTGCCAGCAGCCAAGATATGCGACAGGGGGGAACCACAGATACGCAGTATTTT. This sequence encodes CASSQDMRQGGTTDTQYF.

This clonotype was detected ten times or more. CDR3 amino acids: CASSPLIPTGSGELFF. In DNA form, the CDR3 reads TGTGCCAGCTCACCACTAATCCCCACAGGGTCCGGGGAGCTGTTTTTT. The chain employs TRBV18 and TRBJ2-2; D possibly corresponds to TRBD1 (6 bases). Looked up from germline, CDR1 is KGHSH and CDR2 is LQKENI. This CDR3 spans 16 amino acids. V lost 1 base, J lost 6 bases, and 15 bases lay in between.

Ten or more counts support this clonotype. The junction shows a germline mismatch at one end, possibly a read error. The rearrangement uses TRBV20-1 and TRBJ2-5; the D is unclear. Germline values: CDR1 DFQATT, CDR2 SNEGSKA (reference sequence). CDR3 size: 13 residues. The CDR3: CSAGDSKTETQYF. CDR3 DNA sequence: TGCAGTGCTGGAGACTCAAAAACGGAGACCCAGTACTTC.

The table lists this clonotype with a few counts. V is TRBV20-1 and J is TRBJ2-7; D not certain. This CDR3 is built from 13 residues. V dropped 2 bases and J dropped 0 bases, with 8 bases sitting between them. Germline V gene sequence: CDR1 DFQATT, CDR2 SNEGSKA (reference sequence). The CDR3 region is CSARSPSSYEQYF. CDR3 sequence (DNA): TGCAGTGCTAGAAGCCCGAGCTCCTACGAGCAGTACTTC.

This clonotype occurred many times. The rearrangement links TRBV12-3 or TRBV12-4 to TRBJ2-3; D is unclear. CDR3 length equals 12 residues. The V end was cut by 6 bases, the J end by 7 bases, with 11 bases between. This CDR3 is CASSSTLHTQYF. The CDR3 DNA reads TGTGCCAGCAGCTCCACCCTCCATACGCAGTATTTT.

This clonotype was recorded at least ten times. In DNA form, the CDR3 reads TGTGCCAGCAGCCCTCTATCGACCTACACTGAAGCTTTCTTT. Its translation: CASSPLSTYTEAFF. This sequence joins TRBV28 and TRBJ1-1; D remains ambiguous. Germline CDR1 is MDHEN and CDR2 is SYDVKM. The CDR3 sequence is 14 residues long. Trimming shortened V by 6 bases and J by 3 bases, and 14 bases separated the two germline ends.

The J gene is TRBJ2-1, the V gene TRBV6-1; TRBD1 might be the D (6 bases). The length of the CDR3 is 16 residues. Trimming stripped 6 bases from V and 5 bases from J, with 20 bases between. CDR1 is MNHNS and CDR2 is SASEGT in the germline V gene. This chain's CDR3 is CASSLFWTAPNNEQFF. The CDR3 nucleotides are TGTGCCAGCAGCCTCTTCTGGACAGCCCCCAACAATGAGCAGTTCTTC.

This clonotype was observed many times. This rearrangement joins TRBV27 to TRBJ2-1, with D perhaps matching TRBD1 or TRBD2 (5 bases each). This CDR3 contains 13 residues. CDR1 and CDR2 (germline): MNHEY, SMNVEV (reference sequence). The ends were cut back, 0 bases at V and 8 bases at J, with 8 bases in the middle. The CDR3 DNA reads as TGTGCCAGCAGTTTATCTTGGGGGTATGAGCAGTTCTTC. Its translation is CASSLSWGYEQFF.

A remark on this clonotype: A much larger clone sits a single nucleotide away, making a read error possible. The gene calls are TRBV20-1 and TRBJ1-1; TRBD1 aligns across 7 bases. The CDR3 spans 13 residues. In germline, CDR1 is DFQATT, CDR2 SNEGSKA (reference sequence). V lost 6 bases and J lost 4; bases outside the gene matches: 8. DNA for the CDR3: TGCAGTGCAAGACAGGGAGGTGGCACTGAAGCTTTCTTT. Amino acid sequence: CSARQGGGTEAFF.

The chain employs TRBV30 and TRBJ1-3, with D possibly TRBD1 on 6 matching bases. The germline V and J ends were trimmed by 0 bases and 5 bases, with 14 bases remaining between them. Germline loops: CDR1 GTSNPN, CDR2 SVGIG (reference sequence). The CDR3 covers 15 residues. CDR3 amino acids: CAWSVLDSARNTIYF. CDR3 sequence (DNA): TGTGCCTGGAGTGTATTGGACAGTGCTAGAAACACCATATATTTT.

The chain combines TRBV28 with TRBJ2-7; 8 positions agree with TRBD1. The CDR3 has 14 amino acids. CDR1 and CDR2 from the germline V gene are MDHEN and SYDVKM. The trim removed 2 bases at V and 5 bases at J, leaving 5 bases unmatched. CDR3 amino acids: CASSLRPGGDEQYF. CDR3 in DNA: TGTGCCAGCAGTTTACGGCCAGGGGGCGACGAGCAGTACTTC.

This clonotype occurred a few times. The chain uses TRBV10-2 and TRBJ1-2; D is perhaps TRBD1 (5 bases). CDR1 is WSHSY, CDR2 SAAADI, per germline. This CDR3 is 12 amino acids long. The ends were cut back, 6 bases at V and 8 bases at J, with 13 bases in the middle. In nucleotides, the CDR3 is TGCGCCAGCAGCGCAGGGCTGAGCGGCTACACCTTC. It codes for CASSAGLSGYTF.

The genes are TRBV9 and TRBJ2-3; TRBD2 agrees at 8 bases. Germline assignment: CDR1 SGDLS and CDR2 YYNGEE. This CDR3 spans 15 amino acids. V trimming: 0 bases; J trimming: 4 bases; junction bases outside the gene matches: 4. As DNA, the CDR3 is TGTGCCAGCAGCGTAGAAAGCGGGAGCTCAGATACGCAGTATTTT. Protein sequence: CASSVESGSSDTQYF.

This clonotype has a count of ten or more. The chain combines TRBV24-1 with TRBJ1-1, with 7 bases fitting TRBD1. Per germline, CDR1 KGHDR and CDR2 SFDVKD. The CDR3 loop spans 13 amino acids. V dropped 3 bases and J dropped 5; count of bases not matched to a gene: 2. The CDR3: CATSDTQGTEAFF. CDR3 in DNA: TGTGCCACCAGTGATACACAGGGGACTGAAGCTTTCTTT.

In this sample, this clonotype turned up many times. J is TRBJ2-3 and V is TRBV12-3 or TRBV12-4; D remains unclear. The CDR3 is 15 residues long. Trimming removed 3 bases from V and 6 bases from J, with 16 bases in between. The CDR3 bases are TGTGCCAGCAGTTTTGGTCCGGCACTGTTGGATACGCAGTATTTT. Translating gives CASSFGPALLDTQYF.

A word on this clonotype: At one end the junction does not follow the germline gene, possibly because of a read error. V gene TRBV11-2 combines with J gene TRBJ2-3, with unresolved D. This CDR3 is built from 11 residues. Germline V gene sequence: CDR1 SGHAT, CDR2 FQNNGV. The CDR3 bases are TGTGCCGGCAGCCTGTCAGATACGCAGTATTTT. Encoded protein: CAGSLSDTQYF.

The V and J genes are TRBV6-2 or TRBV6-3 and TRBJ2-2, with 11 bases fitting TRBD2. The CDR3 length is 15 residues. From germline, CDR1 is MNHEY and CDR2 SVGEGT. With 6 bases clipped from V and 5 bases from J, the junction kept 5 bases outside the gene matches. The CDR3, as DNA: TGTGCCAGCAGACTGCTAGCGGGAGGAACCGGGGAGCTGTTTTTT. Its translation is CASRLLAGGTGELFF.

The rearrangement links TRBV27 to TRBJ2-7, with 9 positions matching TRBD1. V lost 7 bases, J lost 4 bases, and 8 bases stayed unmatched. Per germline, CDR1 MNHEY and CDR2 SMNVEV (reference sequence). The CDR3 extends over 14 amino acids. Here the CDR3 DNA reads TGTGCCAGCAAGTTACAGGGGGCGTCGTACGAGCAGTACTTC. As protein: CASKLQGASYEQYF.

This clonotype was observed at least ten times. The V call is TRBV18, the J call TRBJ1-1, with unresolved D. Germline loops: CDR1 KGHSH, CDR2 LQKENI. The V end was cut by 5 bases, the J end by 3 bases, with 7 bases between. This CDR3 spans 12 amino acids. CDR3 sequence reads: CASSGWDTEAFF. For the CDR3, the DNA is TGTGCCAGCTCAGGGTGGGACACTGAAGCTTTCTTT.

This clonotype has a handful of counts. The chain links TRBV7-3 to TRBJ2-3, with unresolved D. V was pared by 5 bases and J by 1 base, with 13 bases between. Germline CDR1 SGHTA, CDR2 FQGTGA. The CDR3 has 15 amino acids. The CDR3 is CASSPSVGGTDTQYF. The CDR3 nucleotides are TGTGCCAGCAGCCCCTCCGTCGGAGGCACAGATACGCAGTATTTT. The full variable domain, with the rest looked up from reference TRBV7-3 and TRBJ2-3, is GAGVSQTPSNKVTEKGKYVELRCDPISGHTALYWYRQSLGQGPEFLIYFQGTGAADDSGLPNDRFFAVRPEGSVSTLKIQRTERGDSAVYLCASSPSVGGTDTQYFGPGTRLTVL.

This clonotype was counted many times. The chain recombines TRBV18 with TRBJ2-7, with D unclear. The CDR3 loop spans 15 amino acids. V was cut by 2 bases and J by 6 bases, with 17 bases left in between. Germline values: CDR1 KGHSH, CDR2 LQKENI. The CDR3 DNA reads TGTGCCAGCTCACCAAAATCTGGCCAGCTTGGCGAGCAGTACTTC. Translated, it gives CASSPKSGQLGEQYF.

In its sample, this clonotype was seen many times. J is TRBJ2-7 and V is TRBV20-1; D possibly corresponds to TRBD2 (5 bases). V lost 1 base to trimming and J lost 3 bases, with 10 bases between them. The germline gives CDR1 DFQATT, CDR2 SNEGSKA (reference sequence). The CDR3 totals 13 residues. CDR3 sequence: CSARGREGYEQYF. CDR3 sequence (DNA): TGCAGTGCTAGAGGCCGCGAGGGCTACGAGCAGTACTTC.

Points on this clonotype: Since a much larger clone is just one base distant, this may be a read error. The chain joins TRBV12-3 or TRBV12-4 to TRBJ2-3, with D possibly matching TRBD1 (6 bases). This CDR3 region has 17 residues. V lost 5 bases, J lost 2 bases, and 20 bases lay in between. CDR3 sequence: CASSAITKTGYTDTQYF. Written as DNA, the CDR3 is TGTGCCAGCAGTGCAATCACGAAGACAGGCTACACAGATACGCAGTATTTT.